One and the same sample provided the 20 T cell receptor beta chains below, sequenced in a study of T cells after yellow fever vaccination. TCRdb processed the 5' RACE reads anew with MiXCR; each CDR3 protein has one entry. This table holds about 85,000 distinct CDR3 sequences, roughly 13% found once. The sample consisted of CD8+ T cells not binding an NS4B(214-222) dextramer, sorted from PBMCs, taken approximately 22 days after the first yellow fever vaccination. These receptors came from a man between 18 and 35 years old who received the YFV17D yellow fever vaccine.

At least ten counts were recorded for this clonotype. The chain employs TRBV29-1 and TRBJ1-2; no reliable D call. Germline V gene lookup returns CDR1 SQVTM and CDR2 ANQGSEA. The V end was cut by 3 bases, the J end by 3 bases, with 8 bases between. This CDR3 is built from 12 residues. The DNA of the CDR3 is TGCAGCGTTGAGGGGATCGACTATGGCTACACCTTC. Protein product: CSVEGIDYGYTF.

Note on this clonotype: Since the CDR3 does not end with the conserved phenylalanine or tryptophan, this likely comes from a read error. V usage is TRBV20-1 and J usage is TRBJ1-4; 7 positions match TRBD1. From germline, CDR1 is DFQATT and CDR2 SNEGSKA (reference sequence). The CDR3 loop spans 15 amino acids. The V and J ends lost 1 base and 8 bases, in that order; junction bases with no gene match: 10. DNA for the CDR3: TGCAGTGCTAGAGTTCTGACAGGGATCCGGGAAAAACTGTTTCTT. The encoded protein is CSARVLTGIREKLFL.

V gene TRBV7-8 combines with J gene TRBJ2-3, with D uncertain. V shed 2 bases and J shed 6 bases, with 9 bases lying between them. The CDR3 is 13 residues long. Per the germline V gene, CDR1 is SGHVS and CDR2 is FQNEAQ. CDR3 sequence (DNA): TGTGCCAGCAGCTTATGGGTTTCGGATACGCAGTATTTT. Its translation is CASSLWVSDTQYF.

The chain uses TRBV4-3 and TRBJ2-7; D possibly uses TRBD1 or TRBD2 (6 bases each). There are 16 residues in the CDR3. Germline V gives CDR1 LGHNA, CDR2 YSLEER. With 0 bases removed from V and 0 bases from J, the gap between germline ends came to 12 bases. CDR3 protein: CASSQEGGRFSYEQYF. CDR3 bases: TGCGCCAGCAGCCAAGAAGGGGGGCGGTTCTCCTACGAGCAGTACTTC.

The V call is TRBV12-3 or TRBV12-4, the J call TRBJ1-1, with D possibly matching TRBD1 (5 bases). This CDR3 is built from 15 residues. V lost 3 bases and J lost 4, with 15 bases in between. The CDR3 protein is CASSFLAGRGTEAFF. CDR3 DNA: TGTGCCAGCAGTTTTCTGGCAGGGAGAGGCACTGAAGCTTTCTTT.

This chain links TRBV29-1 with TRBJ2-1; TRBD1 matches at 8 bases. CDR3 length equals 12 residues. After removal of 5 bases from V and 7 bases from J, the junction contained 4 bases not matched to a gene. Germline V CDR1 and CDR2: SQVTM, ANQGSEA. DNA for the CDR3: TGCAGCGTTCACAGGGGGAGGAATGAGCAGTTCTTC. The encoded protein is CSVHRGRNEQFF.

There are many counts of this clonotype. The chain links TRBV30 to TRBJ1-2; the D is unclear. The CDR3 is made up of 8 amino acids. Per germline, CDR1 GTSNPN and CDR2 SVGIG (reference sequence). CDR3 in DNA: TGTGGGGAGTATGGCTACACCTTC. Amino acids: CGEYGYTF.

This clonotype was counted many times. The chain recombines TRBV4-3 with TRBJ2-7; 9 bases line up with TRBD2. Trimming cost V 0 bases and J 4 bases; bases outside gene matches: 7. The CDR3 is 16 residues long. Germline CDR1 and CDR2: LGHNA and YSLEER. The CDR3 loop is CASSQDISGGWYEQYF. CDR3 sequence (DNA): TGCGCCAGCAGCCAAGATATTAGCGGGGGTTGGTACGAGCAGTACTTC.

The chain joins TRBV28 to TRBJ2-3; tentatively, D is TRBD2 (6 bases). V was clipped by 6 bases and J by 2 bases, with 15 bases between them. The CDR3 totals 15 residues. Looked up from germline, CDR1 is MDHEN and CDR2 is SYDVKM. The CDR3 loop is CASSATGLTTDTQYF. CDR3 nucleotides: TGTGCCAGCAGCGCGACGGGACTTACCACAGATACGCAGTATTTT.

CDR3 sequence: CASTFLVAGELFF. CDR3 in DNA: TGTGCCAGCACCTTTTTAGTAGCCGGGGAGCTGTTTTTT. V gene TRBV7-2 combines with J gene TRBJ2-2, with D uncertain. V lost 7 bases and J 6 bases, leaving 12 bases between the germline ends. Germline V gives CDR1 SGHTA, CDR2 FQGNSA. This CDR3 region has 13 residues. Full variable domain (missing parts from reference TRBV7-2 and TRBJ2-2): GAGVSQSPSNKVTEKGKDVELRCDPISGHTALYWYRQSLGQGLEFLIYFQGNSAPDKSGLPSDRFSAERTGGSVSTLTIQRTQQEDSAVYLCASTFLVAGELFFGEGSRLTVL.

The table lists this clonotype with a few counts. The gene calls are TRBV24-1 and TRBJ2-2, with TRBD1 matching 7 bases. Germline V lookup: CDR1 KGHDR, CDR2 SFDVKD. This CDR3 is built from 17 residues. The ends lost 8 bases at V and 1 base at J; junction bases unmatched: 12. The CDR3 sequence: CATTSGQGVMNTGELFF. The CDR3 DNA is TGTGCCACCACCTCTGGTCAGGGGGTTATGAACACCGGGGAGCTGTTTTTT.

As for this clonotype: Germline and junction disagree at one end, which may indicate a read error. The chain carries TRBV3-1 and TRBJ2-2; 7 bases agree with TRBD1. This CDR3 comprises 18 residues. Germline CDR1 LGHDT, CDR2 YNNKEL (reference sequence). CDR3 nucleotides: TGTGCCCGCAGGCTCCACGACAGGGTCTGGATAGACACCGGGGAGCTGTTTTTT. Amino acid sequence: CARRLHDRVWIDTGELFF.

This clonotype was counted only a few times. The chain carries TRBV20-1 and TRBJ2-2, with 10 positions matching TRBD2. J gave up 2 bases and V 3 bases, and 3 bases lay outside the gene matches. This CDR3 contains 15 residues. Germline V lookup: CDR1 DFQATT, CDR2 SNEGSKA (reference sequence). The CDR3 region is CSASGLADNTGELFF. As DNA, the CDR3 is TGCAGTGCTAGCGGACTAGCGGACAACACCGGGGAGCTGTTTTTT.

The J gene is TRBJ1-1, the V gene TRBV7-8; D is perhaps TRBD1 (6 bases). The CDR3 sequence is 14 residues long. V was cut by 5 bases and J by 0 bases, with 10 bases left in between. From germline, CDR1 is SGHVS and CDR2 FQNEAQ. CDR3 in DNA: TGTGCCAGCAGCCGCAGGGGATTGAACACTGAAGCTTTCTTT. Translating gives CASSRRGLNTEAFF.

The chain couples TRBV13 to TRBJ1-5; D may be TRBD1 (6 bases). Germline V lookup: CDR1 PRHDT, CDR2 FYEKMQ (reference sequence). This CDR3 has 14 residues. Trimming took 5 bases from V and 2 from J, leaving 10 bases between them. CDR3 coding DNA: TGTGCCAGCAGCATAAAGGGGGGCAATCAGCCCCAGCATTTT. Amino acid sequence: CASSIKGGNQPQHF.

This clonotype was seen a handful of times. This rearrangement joins TRBV11-3 to TRBJ2-2; 10 bases align to TRBD2. This CDR3 spans 15 amino acids. Per germline, CDR1 SGHNT and CDR2 YENEEA. V was pared by 5 bases and J by 3 bases, with 3 bases of the junction left unmatched. CDR3 sequence: CASSQRGGDTGELFF. CDR3 DNA sequence: TGTGCCAGCAGCCAGCGGGGGGGGGACACCGGGGAGCTGTTTTTT.

Concerning this clonotype: The junction departs from the called germline gene at one end, perhaps through a read error. The chain carries TRBV7-7 and TRBJ2-3, with D hard to call. Germline V gene data show CDR1 as SSHAT and CDR2 as FNYEAQ (reference sequence). The CDR3 extends over 15 amino acids. Here the CDR3 reads CASSPGRTRTDTQYF. DNA of the CDR3: TGTGCTAGCAGCCCAGGACGAACCCGAACAGATACGCAGTATTTT.

This clonotype was seen a few times. J is TRBJ1-1 and V is TRBV4-1; a possible D gene is TRBD1 (6 bases). Trimming took 3 bases from V and 7 from J, leaving 15 bases between them. The CDR3 is 14 amino acids. Germline V gene sequence: CDR1 MGHRA, CDR2 YSYEKL. CDR3 in amino acids: CASSHAGTRDEAFF. The CDR3 DNA follows: TGCGCCAGCAGCCACGCCGGGACACGGGATGAAGCTTTCTTT.

This clonotype was seen a handful of times. The gene calls are TRBV12-3 or TRBV12-4 and TRBJ1-1, with a tentative D call TRBD1 (5 bases). This CDR3 comprises 15 residues. Trimming took 3 bases from V and 3 from J, leaving 14 bases between them. The chain's CDR3 is CASSFSGARDTEAFF. The CDR3 bases are TGTGCCAGCAGTTTTTCCGGGGCTCGGGACACTGAAGCTTTCTTT.

The chain couples TRBV7-6 to TRBJ2-1; 9 nucleotides match TRBD2. Germline CDR1 SGHVS, CDR2 FNYEAQ. The CDR3 is made up of 15 amino acids. Losses at the gene ends were 5 bases for V and 6 bases for J; bases not matched to a gene: 8. The CDR3 DNA sequence: TGTGCCAGCAGCCCTACTGCGGGGGGGTCCAATGAGCAGTTCTTC. This encodes CASSPTAGGSNEQFF.